These 22 T cell receptor beta chains were sequenced from one sample in a study of blood T cell repertoires in COVID-19. Data came from immunoSEQ multiplex PCR; TCRdb stores just in-frame clones and leaves some out. The sample has a few hundred thousand clones; about 85% are singletons. The sample taken for sequencing was peripheral blood. These receptors were obtained from a woman aged 18-35 years with acute or convalescent COVID-19.

CDR3 DNA sequence: TGTGCCAGCAGCTCCTCTGACAGTCAAGAGACCCAGTACTTC. It specifies CASSSSDSQETQYF. This sequence joins TRBV7-9 and TRBJ2-5; D is perhaps TRBD1 (5 bases). This CDR3 has 14 amino acids. CDR1 is SEHNR, CDR2 FQNEAQ, per germline (reference sequence). The V gene lost 4 bases and the J gene lost 2 bases, with 11 bases spanning the gap.

The DNA for the CDR3 is TGTGCCAGCAGTGAACACGGAAGTAAGGGGTCACCCCTCCACTTT. Translated, it gives CASSEHGSKGSPLHF. V gene TRBV6-1 combines with J gene TRBJ1-6, with D possibly TRBD1 on 5 matching bases. The V gene lost 2 bases and the J gene lost 10 bases, with 15 bases spanning the gap. From germline, CDR1 is MNHNS and CDR2 SASEGT. The CDR3 sequence is 15 residues long.

The V and J genes are TRBV3-1 (or the pseudogene TRBV3-2) and TRBJ2-7; D possibly corresponds to TRBD1 (5 bases). The CDR3 runs 15 residues. CDR1 is LGHDT and CDR2 is YNNKEL in the germline V gene (reference sequence). Trimming shortened V by 0 bases and J by 2 bases, and 11 bases separated the two germline ends. CDR3 nucleotides: TGTGCCAGCAGCCAAGATTGGGGCGGTACCTACGAGCAGTACTTC. Its translation: CASSQDWGGTYEQYF.

The chain has TRBV7-3 and TRBJ1-2; 7 bases match TRBD1. CDR3 length: 15 residues. V was clipped by 4 bases and J by 4 bases; unmatched bases: 9. Germline loops: CDR1 SGHTA, CDR2 FQGTGA. CDR3 in amino acids: CASSSTTGEAYGYTF. CDR3 in DNA: TGTGCCAGCAGCTCCACCACAGGGGAAGCCTATGGCTACACCTTC.

The CDR3 region has the DNA TGCGCCAGCCGGGACAGGGTTTCCAATCAGCCCCAGCATTTT. Its protein is CASRDRVSNQPQHF. The chain carries TRBV10-2 and TRBJ1-5; 9 bases align to TRBD1. The germline V gene has CDR1 WSHSY and CDR2 SAAADI. The CDR3 length is 14 residues. Germline trimming cut 8 bases from V and 3 bases from J; bases unmatched to any gene: 5.

The genes are TRBV25-1 and TRBJ1-6; D possibly corresponds to TRBD1 (6 bases). From germline, CDR1 is MGHDK and CDR2 SYGVNS. This CDR3 spans 16 amino acids. V was trimmed by 5 bases and J by 8 bases, leaving 19 bases between them. The CDR3 loop is CASSPDPDRRDSPLHF. The CDR3 DNA reads TGTGCCAGCAGTCCCGACCCAGACAGGAGAGATTCACCCCTCCACTTT. The whole variable domain, remainder taken from reference TRBV25-1 and TRBJ1-6, is EADIYQTPRYLVIGTGKKITLECSQTMGHDKMYWYQQDPGMELHLIHYSYGVNSTEKGDLSSESTVSRIRTEHFPLTLESARPSHTSQYLCASSPDPDRRDSPLHFGNGTRLTVT.

This clone was found once. The chain uses TRBV28 and TRBJ1-5, with a tentative D call TRBD1 (5 bases). V gave up 3 bases and J gave up 3 bases, with 18 bases separating them. There are 17 residues in the CDR3. Germline-derived CDR1 and CDR2 are MDHEN and SYDVKM. The CDR3 protein is CASSFFPLGGSNQPQHF. The CDR3 DNA follows: TGTGCCAGCAGTTTTTTTCCTTTGGGGGGATCCAATCAGCCCCAGCATTTT.

This sequence joins TRBV19 and TRBJ2-1; TRBD2 matches 9 bases. V shed 7 bases and J 5 bases; nucleotides not matched to a gene: 6. The CDR3 extends over 14 amino acids. Germline lookup yields CDR1 LNHDA and CDR2 SQIVND (reference sequence). CDR3 sequence (DNA): TGTGCCAGTACCGGGACTAGCAGCGACAATGAGCAGTTCTTC. The encoded protein is CASTGTSSDNEQFF.

This chain links TRBV28 with TRBJ2-7; no firm D call. Germline-derived CDR1 and CDR2 are MDHEN and SYDVKM. Trimming removed 1 base at V and 6 bases at J, with 16 bases between. The CDR3 loop spans 15 amino acids. The CDR3 sequence: CASSLFSGSKFEQYF. CDR3 nucleotides: TGTGCCAGCAGTTTATTTTCGGGTTCCAAGTTCGAGCAGTACTTC.

The chain carries TRBV7-6 and TRBJ1-3, with unresolved D. CDR3 length equals 15 residues. Trimming shortened V by 1 base and J by 4 bases, and 11 bases separated the two germline ends. Per the germline V gene, CDR1 is SGHVS and CDR2 is FNYEAQ. DNA of the CDR3: TGTGCCAGCAGCTTAGGGCCAGCGGGAGGAAACACCATATATTTT. Translated, it gives CASSLGPAGGNTIYF.

The J gene is TRBJ1-2, the V gene TRBV7-3; D may be TRBD1 (5 bases). V lost 5 bases to trimming and J lost 0 bases, with 10 bases between them. The germline V gene has CDR1 SGHTA and CDR2 FQGTGA. The CDR3 extends over 14 amino acids. The CDR3 region has the DNA TGTGCCAGCAGCCTCGACAGCACTAACTATGGCTACACCTTC. This translates into CASSLDSTNYGYTF.

V usage is TRBV10-1 and J usage is TRBJ1-1; D is uncertain. The CDR3 covers 12 residues. V was shortened by 3 bases and J by 4 bases, with 6 bases between the two germline ends. Germline V lookup: CDR1 WNHNN, CDR2 SYGVQD (reference sequence). The chain's CDR3 is CASSDPSTEAFF. CDR3 bases: TGCGCCAGCAGTGATCCGAGCACTGAAGCTTTCTTT.

This chain uses TRBV5-6 with TRBJ2-5; possible D gene TRBD2, 6 bases. The V end was cut by 0 bases, the J end by 2 bases, with 14 bases between. The CDR3 loop spans 16 amino acids. Germline CDR1 reads SGHDT; CDR2 reads YYEEEE. The DNA for the CDR3 is TGTGCCAGCAGCTTGGGTGGGTGGGGACTTCAAGAGACCCAGTACTTC. It encodes CASSLGGWGLQETQYF. The whole variable domain, filled in from reference TRBV5-6 and TRBJ2-5, reads DAGVTQSPTHLIKTRGQQVTLRCSPKSGHDTVSWYQQALGQGPQFIFQYYEEEERQRGNFPDRFSGHQFPNYSSELNVNALLLGDSALYLCASSLGGWGLQETQYFGPGTRLLVL.

V is TRBV11-3 and J is TRBJ2-1; D is ambiguous. Germline V lookup: CDR1 SGHNT, CDR2 YENEEA. The V end was cut by 5 bases, the J end by 10 bases, with 18 bases between. The CDR3 covers 14 residues. The CDR3 loop reads CASSPSRRPREQFF. The CDR3 bases are TGTGCCAGCAGCCCTTCTAGGCGACCTCGGGAGCAGTTCTTC.

This sequence joins TRBV29-1 and TRBJ2-1; 13 bases map to TRBD2. This CDR3 spans 12 amino acids. CDR1 and CDR2 from the germline V gene are SQVTM and ANQGSEA. CDR3 sequence reads: CGGLAGYNEQFF. As DNA, the CDR3 is TGCGGGGGACTAGCGGGATACAATGAGCAGTTCTTC.

The V call is TRBV19, the J call TRBJ1-2; weak D call: TRBD1 (5 bases). Germline V gene sequence: CDR1 LNHDA, CDR2 SQIVND (reference sequence). The length of the CDR3 is 11 residues. V was cut by 6 bases and J by 8 bases, with 10 bases left in between. CDR3 in amino acids: CASSGGQGYTF. In DNA form, the CDR3 reads TGTGCCAGTAGCGGCGGACAAGGCTACACCTTC.

The chain is built from TRBV4-1 and TRBJ1-2, with a tentative D call TRBD1 (5 bases). V was clipped by 1 base and J by 7 bases, with 13 bases between them. Per germline, CDR1 MGHRA and CDR2 YSYEKL. CDR3 length equals 14 residues. Here the CDR3 DNA reads TGCGCCAGCAGCCAAGGGACGGCCAGGGTTGGCTACACCTTC. It codes for CASSQGTARVGYTF.

The rearrangement links TRBV11-3 to TRBJ2-1, with D possibly matching TRBD2 (5 bases). The CDR3 is 14 amino acids. Germline CDR1 reads SGHNT; CDR2 reads YENEEA. With 6 bases removed from V and 5 bases from J, the gap between germline ends came to 14 bases. The CDR3, as DNA: TGTGCCAGCAGTCGGGGAAGAAGCGACAATGAGCAGTTCTTC. Residues: CASSRGRSDNEQFF.

The rearrangement uses TRBV7-2 and TRBJ1-1; 10 nucleotides agree with TRBD1. Per the germline V gene, CDR1 is SGHTA and CDR2 is FQGNSA. The length of the CDR3 is 22 residues. With V trimmed by 0 bases and J by 6 bases, 25 bases remained unmatched. CDR3 sequence: CASSLAWEYVGQDRGRLPEAFF. CDR3 in DNA: TGTGCCAGCAGCTTAGCCTGGGAGTATGTAGGTCAAGACAGGGGGCGGTTACCTGAAGCTTTCTTT.

V and J are TRBV28 and TRBJ1-1; 7 bases align to TRBD1. V trimming: 8 bases; J trimming: 1 base; junction bases outside the gene matches: 10. This CDR3 comprises 15 residues. Germline V gene sequence: CDR1 MDHEN, CDR2 SYDVKM. The CDR3 loop reads CASLRVAGGNTEAFF. The CDR3 nucleotides read TGTGCCAGCCTACGGGTCGCAGGGGGGAACACTGAAGCTTTCTTT.

This rearrangement joins TRBV19 to TRBJ2-7, with 7 bases matching TRBD2. There are 15 residues in the CDR3. With V trimmed by 3 bases and J by 2 bases, 7 bases remained unmatched. Germline V gives CDR1 LNHDA, CDR2 SQIVND (reference sequence). The CDR3 loop is CASSMSVREAYEQYF. The CDR3 DNA is TGTGCCAGTAGTATGTCGGTTCGGGAGGCCTACGAGCAGTACTTC.

This clone was seen a single time. The rearrangement links TRBV28 to TRBJ1-1; D might be TRBD1 (6 bases). The CDR3 loop spans 16 amino acids. In germline, CDR1 is MDHEN, CDR2 SYDVKM. The ends were cut back, 5 bases at V and 0 bases at J, with 16 bases in the middle. This CDR3 reads CASSQPGHILNTEAFF. For the CDR3, the DNA is TGTGCCAGCAGTCAACCGGGACACATCTTGAACACTGAAGCTTTCTTT.